A selection of T cell receptor beta chains follows, all from one sample in a study of cytomegalovirus exposure and HLA in healthy donors. The repertoire was sequenced with immunoSEQ multiplex PCR; TCRdb's copy has only in-frame clones and lacks some. The table includes about 200,000 clones, about four fifths detected once. The sequencing sample was made of PBMCs. These receptors all stem from a woman under 30 in good health and CMV-seronegative. Both conserved end residues are part of each CDR3. D genes are given only for firm matches. Not every row has a clone size; where given, it reads once, few, many or a size class.

clone_size	j_call	d_call	v_call	cdr3_aa	cdr3_nt
once	TRBJ2-1	TRBD2	TRBV4-3	CASSHYSGQAYNEQFF	TGCGCCAGCAGCCATTATAGCGGGCAAGCCTACAATGAGCAGTTCTTC
few	TRBJ1-5	-	TRBV4-2	CASSQGGSQPQHF	TGTGCCAGCTCTCAAGGAGGGAGTCAGCCCCAGCATTTT
once	TRBJ1-2	-	TRBV28	CASSYQPGYGYTF	TGTGCCAGCAGTTATCAACCGGGTTATGGCTACACCTTC
-	TRBJ2-7	-	TRBV6-5	CASSQGTNSYEQYF	TGTGCCAGCAGTCAGGGGACCAACTCGTACGAGCAGTACTTC
few	TRBJ1-2	-	TRBV10-3	CATAPGEDSYTF	TGTGCCACCGCACCAGGCGAAGACAGCTACACCTTC
-	TRBJ2-1	TRBD2	TRBV6-5	CATQASGRYNEQFF	TGTGCCACCCAAGCTAGCGGGAGGTACAATGAGCAGTTCTTC
-	TRBJ2-3	TRBD1	TRBV16	CASSRQTGTGGTDTQYF	TGTGCCAGCAGCCGCCAGACAGGGACAGGGGGCACAGATACGCAGTATTTT
once	TRBJ2-3	TRBD2	TRBV6-5	CASSPGLADTDTQYF	TGTGCCAGCAGTCCGGGACTAGCGGACACAGATACGCAGTATTTT
-	TRBJ2-2	-	TRBV2	CASLRDTTNTGELFF	TGTGCCAGCCTCCGGGACACTACGAACACCGGGGAGCTGTTTTTT
-	TRBJ2-7	TRBD1	TRBV9	CASSARDRGYEQYF	TGTGCCAGCAGCGCTCGGGACAGGGGGTACGAGCAGTACTTC
few	TRBJ2-7	-	TRBV6-5	CASTRGGESYEQYF	TGTGCCAGCACCCGCGGAGGGGAGTCCTACGAGCAGTACTTC
-	TRBJ2-7	-	TRBV11-2	CASSPGIEQYF	TGTGCCAGCAGCCCAGGGATCGAGCAGTACTTC
-	TRBJ2-5	-	TRBV7-9	CASSLGPEGTQYF	TGTGCCAGCAGTCTAGGACCCGAGGGGACCCAGTACTTC
-	TRBJ2-1	TRBD2	TRBV10-3	CAIRGTSGRALDNEQFF	TGTGCCATCAGGGGGACTAGCGGGAGGGCCTTGGACAATGAGCAGTTCTTC
-	TRBJ2-7	-	TRBV27	CASSSMGGEQYF	TGTGCCAGCAGTTCAATGGGAGGCGAGCAGTACTTC
-	TRBJ2-7	TRBD2	TRBV28	CASSFSTSGRAYEQYF	TGTGCCAGCAGTTTCTCGACTAGCGGGAGAGCATACGAGCAGTACTTC
-	TRBJ1-2	TRBD1	TRBV19	CASSTTGAGGYYGYTF	TGTGCCAGTAGTACCACAGGTGCAGGGGGCTACTATGGCTACACCTTC
-	TRBJ1-5	-	TRBV6-6	CASSYSGGNQPQHF	TGTGCCAGCAGTTACTCGGGAGGCAATCAGCCCCAGCATTTT
-	TRBJ1-1	TRBD1	TRBV30	CAWRGTVNTEAFF	TGTGCCTGGAGAGGGACAGTGAACACTGAAGCTTTCTTT
-	TRBJ2-5	TRBD2	TRBV7-2	CASSPILAGDRETQYF	TGTGCCAGCAGCCCTATCCTAGCGGGAGATCGAGAGACCCAGTACTTC
few	TRBJ1-2	TRBD1	TRBV9	CASSVRPGTGYGYTF	TGTGCCAGCAGCGTACGCCCCGGGACAGGGTATGGCTACACCTTC
-	TRBJ1-2	-	TRBV6-6	CASSYGGRGGYGYTF	TGTGCCAGCAGTTACGGGGGAAGGGGGGGCTATGGCTACACCTTC
-	TRBJ2-2	-	TRBV11-3	CASSLDTGPYSGELFF	TGTGCCAGCAGCTTAGATACAGGACCGTACTCCGGGGAGCTGTTTTTT
-	TRBJ2-2	-	TRBV11-2	CASSSPQGFGTGELFF	TGTGCCAGCAGCTCCCCTCAGGGGTTTGGGACCGGGGAGCTGTTTTTT
-	TRBJ2-5	-	TRBV5-6	CASSLGGGGETQYF	TGTGCCAGCAGCTTGGGAGGGGGTGGGGAGACCCAGTACTTC
-	TRBJ1-6	-	TRBV29-1	CSVGVEGSYNSPLHF	TGCAGCGTGGGTGTTGAGGGCTCCTATAATTCACCCCTCCACTTT
once	TRBJ2-7	TRBD2	TRBV30	CAWSRWTGLAGVSYEQYF	TGTGCCTGGAGCCGATGGACGGGACTAGCGGGAGTTAGCTACGAGCAGTACTTC
-	TRBJ2-2	TRBD1	TRBV27	CASSFLGQGLSGELFF	TGTGCCAGCAGTTTTCTGGGACAGGGGTTATCCGGGGAGCTGTTTTTT
-	TRBJ1-3	-	TRBV19	CASTPAAYLSGNTIYF	TGTGCCAGTACCCCGGCGGCGTACCTTTCTGGAAACACCATATATTTT
-	TRBJ2-1	-	TRBV18	CASSLGGTAGGPYNEQFF	TGTGCCAGCTCACTGGGGGGAACAGCCGGGGGACCCTACAATGAGCAGTTCTTC
-	TRBJ2-7	-	TRBV28	CASSFAGSVSYEQYF	TGTGCCAGCAGTTTTGCGGGCTCGGTATCCTACGAGCAGTACTTC
-	TRBJ1-2	-	TRBV6-6	CASSFTGYNYGYTF	TGTGCCAGCAGTTTCACAGGGTACAATTATGGCTACACCTTC
-	TRBJ2-1	TRBD2	TRBV27	CASSPGTSGKNEQFF	TGTGCCAGCAGCCCTGGGACTAGCGGGAAAAATGAGCAGTTCTTC
-	TRBJ1-5	-	TRBV30	CAWSMAGYQPQHF	TGTGCCTGGTCTATGGCAGGGTATCAGCCCCAGCATTTT
-	TRBJ1-1	TRBD1	TRBV27	CASSRGQGQRWTEAFF	TGTGCCAGCAGTCGTGGACAGGGTCAGAGGTGGACTGAAGCTTTCTTT
-	TRBJ2-1	-	TRBV7-9	CASSPTRRYNEQFF	TGTGCCAGCAGCCCCACTCGCCGTTATAATGAGCAGTTCTTC
-	TRBJ2-7	-	TRBV27	CASSLVTSSPYEQYF	TGTGCCAGCAGTTTAGTAACTAGCAGTCCCTACGAGCAGTACTTC
few	TRBJ2-1	TRBD2	TRBV7-2	CASSFSGSSYNEQFF	TGTGCCAGCAGCTTTAGCGGGAGCTCCTACAATGAGCAGTTCTTC
-	TRBJ2-5	-	TRBV7-2	CASSYRPEAQYF	TGTGCCAGCAGCTACCGACCCGAGGCCCAGTACTTC
-	TRBJ2-1	TRBD2	TRBV15	CATSRGDGRDEQFF	TGTGCCACCAGCAGAGGGGACGGGAGGGATGAGCAGTTCTTC
-	TRBJ1-5	-	TRBV30	CAWAGGPNQPQHF	TGTGCCTGGGCGGGGGGTCCCAATCAGCCCCAGCATTTT
-	TRBJ2-7	TRBD1	TRBV7-8	CASSLAGTGKNEQYF	TGTGCCAGCAGCTTAGCAGGGACAGGGAAAAACGAGCAGTACTTC
once	TRBJ2-7	-	TRBV28	CASRSPGVDEQYF	TGTGCCAGCAGATCCCCCGGAGTCGACGAGCAGTACTTC
-	TRBJ2-5	-	TRBV7-9	CASSSREETQYF	TGTGCCAGCAGCTCGAGGGAAGAGACCCAGTACTTC
-	TRBJ1-2	TRBD1	TRBV28	CASSFPDRGRDGYTF	TGTGCCAGCAGTTTCCCGGACAGGGGTAGGGATGGCTACACCTTC
-	TRBJ1-3	-	TRBV5-4	CASSLGLSSGNTIYF	TGTGCCAGCAGCTTGGGTTTATCCTCTGGAAACACCATATATTTT
-	TRBJ2-2	-	TRBV30	CAWTGKRELFF	TGTGCCTGGACGGGGAAGCGGGAGCTGTTTTTT
-	TRBJ2-1	TRBD2	TRBV4-3	CASSPGLAGRSSYNEQFF	TGCGCCAGCAGCCCGGGACTAGCGGGCAGAAGCTCCTACAATGAGCAGTTCTTC
-	TRBJ2-7	TRBD2	TRBV28	CASSFGLAGLYEQYF	TGTGCCAGCAGTTTTGGGCTAGCGGGACTCTACGAGCAGTACTTC
-	TRBJ2-7	TRBD2	TRBV27	CASSLAGLAGVKQYF	TGTGCCAGCAGTTTAGCGGGACTAGCGGGAGTGAAACAGTACTTC
-	TRBJ1-1	-	TRBV27	CASSFSGMNTEAFF	TGTGCCAGCAGTTTTTCAGGGATGAACACTGAAGCTTTCTTT
-	TRBJ1-2	-	TRBV6-5	CASSSSTGPGYGYTF	TGTGCCAGCAGTAGCTCCACAGGGCCTGGCTATGGCTACACCTTC
-	TRBJ2-5	TRBD1	TRBV7-2	CASSITPGQGWETQYF	TGTGCCAGCAGCATTACTCCGGGACAGGGTTGGGAGACCCAGTACTTC
-	TRBJ2-2	TRBD2	TRBV2	CASATVAGGPFTGELFF	TGTGCCAGCGCGACTGTGGCGGGAGGGCCATTCACCGGGGAGCTGTTTTTT
few	TRBJ2-6	-	TRBV6-5	CASSLTGSGANVLTF	TGTGCCAGCAGTCTAACAGGCTCTGGGGCCAACGTCCTGACTTTC
-	TRBJ2-3	-	TRBV11-1	CASSLDPGDTQYF	TGTGCCAGCAGCTTAGACCCGGGAGATACGCAGTATTTT
-	TRBJ2-3	TRBD2	TRBV7-9	CASSRGGGGLILITDTQYF	TGTGCCAGCAGCAGGGGAGGCGGGGGACTGATCCTCATCACAGATACGCAGTATTTT
-	TRBJ2-5	-	TRBV6-5	CASTLQETQYF	TGTGCCAGCACCTTGCAAGAGACCCAGTACTTC
few	TRBJ2-7	TRBD2	TRBV2	CASRLAGNYEQYF	TGTGCCAGCAGACTAGCGGGAAACTACGAGCAGTACTTC